This is a list of T cell receptor beta chains from one sample in a study of blood T cell repertoires in COVID-19. The protocol was immunoSEQ multiplex PCR, while the TCRdb copy is restricted to in-frame clones and leaves out a portion. The sample consists of about 250,000 clones, about 84% of them appearing once. The sequenced material came from peripheral blood. These receptors were obtained from an elderly woman with acute or convalescent COVID-19. CDR3s leave out the opening cysteine and the closing phenylalanine or tryptophan. Fields, in order: CDR3 protein, V gene, J gene.

CDR3: ATRPRGSTGELF
V: TRBV3-1/TRBV3-2
J: TRBJ2-2

CDR3: ASSYGFRGSDSPLH
V: TRBV6-2/TRBV6-3
J: TRBJ1-6

CDR3: ASSHYERYGYT
V: TRBV3-1/TRBV3-2
J: TRBJ1-2

CDR3: ASSFRTSWNTEAF
V: TRBV28
J: TRBJ1-1

CDR3: ASKGTWSSYNSPLH
V: TRBV19
J: TRBJ1-6

CDR3: ASSSPPGQETQY
V: TRBV7-2
J: TRBJ2-5

CDR3: ASGADSTYEQY
V: TRBV12-5
J: TRBJ2-7

CDR3: ASSPPGQGGNTIY
V: TRBV7-2
J: TRBJ1-3

CDR3: ASRTGLVGNQPQH
V: TRBV27
J: TRBJ1-5

CDR3: GSGTGDSNQPQH
V: TRBV19
J: TRBJ1-5

CDR3: ASRQGGVYGYT
V: TRBV28
J: TRBJ1-2

CDR3: ASSEYSRGNYGYT
V: TRBV25-1
J: TRBJ1-2

CDR3: ASSRPGQKKETQY
V: TRBV5-4
J: TRBJ2-5

CDR3: ASSSGYGYT
V: TRBV6-5
J: TRBJ1-2

CDR3: ASSLAQGWNEQF
V: TRBV27
J: TRBJ2-1

CDR3: ASSFSGGSYEQY
V: TRBV10-1
J: TRBJ2-7

CDR3: ARDRGEQF
V: TRBV21-1
J: TRBJ2-1

CDR3: ASGQGGTGELF
V: TRBV2
J: TRBJ2-2

CDR3: ASSLEGGTVSGNTIY
V: TRBV5-1
J: TRBJ1-3

CDR3: ASKQGSNQPQH
V: TRBV2
J: TRBJ1-5

CDR3: AISESNRGSGANVLT
V: TRBV10-3
J: TRBJ2-6

CDR3: ASSYSLGAYT
V: TRBV6-5
J: TRBJ1-2

CDR3: ASSPGLAVTDTQY
V: TRBV7-3
J: TRBJ2-3

CDR3: ASSLPRQGEEGLVRDTEAF
V: TRBV7-8
J: TRBJ1-1

CDR3: AWSTTGNTEAF
V: TRBV30
J: TRBJ1-1

CDR3: ASSQKTGTNTGELF
V: TRBV5-1
J: TRBJ2-2

CDR3: AIRPGGADTEAF
V: TRBV10-3
J: TRBJ1-1

CDR3: ASSPRVAGYTDTQY
V: TRBV11-2
J: TRBJ2-3

CDR3: ATSRGQGGTDTQY
V: TRBV15
J: TRBJ2-3

CDR3: ASSSGLLSNEQF
V: TRBV5-1
J: TRBJ2-1

CDR3: ASSHGTGEQPQH
V: TRBV3-1/TRBV3-2
J: TRBJ1-5

CDR3: ATRSTGSPSYNSPLH
V: TRBV15
J: TRBJ1-6

CDR3: ASSPYLNNSPLH
V: TRBV11-2
J: TRBJ1-6

CDR3: ASSEGFGPDGYT
V: TRBV6-1
J: TRBJ1-2

CDR3: ASSSRQGFTDTQY
V: TRBV5-1
J: TRBJ2-3